Reported below is one T cell receptor (beta chain). Its antigen remains unidentified. This sample stems from a study of shared clonotypes between healthy human individuals. Notes on the study in general: The sharing of about 5.3% of naive CD4 clonotypes was seen across a few donors. Only blood samples were collected, and tissue repertoires likely differ.

Profiling relied on immunoSEQ multiplex PCR, and the TCRdb table lists in-frame clones only, not all of them. Among about 2,500,000 clones, more than 80% were seen once, and the ten largest hold around 0.14%. V lost 2 bases to trimming and J lost 5 bases, with 8 bases between them. This CDR3 has 13 amino acids. Germline V gene lookup returns CDR1 WNHNN and CDR2 SYGVQD (reference sequence). The specimen sequenced was naive CD4+ T cells sorted from blood. Subset given: CD45RA+ positively selected. The sequence was obtained from a man younger than 35 in good health. The chain uses TRBV10-1 and TRBJ2-3; D is unclear. The DNA of the CDR3 is TGCGCCAGCAGTGAGACCCCTCGAGATACGCAGTATTTT. Translated: CASSETPRDTQYF.